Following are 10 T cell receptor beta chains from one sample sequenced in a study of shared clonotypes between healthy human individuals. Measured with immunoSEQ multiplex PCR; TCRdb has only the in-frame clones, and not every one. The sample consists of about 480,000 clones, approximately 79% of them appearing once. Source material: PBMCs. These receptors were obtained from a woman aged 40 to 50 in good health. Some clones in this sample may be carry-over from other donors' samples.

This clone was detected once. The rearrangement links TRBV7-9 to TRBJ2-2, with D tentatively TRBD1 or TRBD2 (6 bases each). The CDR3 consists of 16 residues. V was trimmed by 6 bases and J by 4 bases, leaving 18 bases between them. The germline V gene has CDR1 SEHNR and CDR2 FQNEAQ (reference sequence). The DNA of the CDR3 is TGTGCCAGCAGGGGGGGCCTCGCCCAGAGCACCGGGGAGCTGTTTTTT. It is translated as CASRGGLAQSTGELFF.

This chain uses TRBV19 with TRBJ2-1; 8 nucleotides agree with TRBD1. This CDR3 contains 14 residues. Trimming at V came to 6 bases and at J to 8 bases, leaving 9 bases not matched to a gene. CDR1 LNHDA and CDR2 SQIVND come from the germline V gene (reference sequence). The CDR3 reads CASSRQGSRYEQFF. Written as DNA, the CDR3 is TGTGCCAGTAGCAGACAGGGGTCCAGGTATGAGCAGTTCTTC.

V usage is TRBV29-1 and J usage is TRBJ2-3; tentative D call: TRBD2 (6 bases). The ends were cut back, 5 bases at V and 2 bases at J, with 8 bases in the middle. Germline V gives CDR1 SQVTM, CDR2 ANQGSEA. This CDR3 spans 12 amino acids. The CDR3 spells CSVTSLTDTQYF. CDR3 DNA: TGCAGCGTTACTAGCCTCACAGATACGCAGTATTTT.

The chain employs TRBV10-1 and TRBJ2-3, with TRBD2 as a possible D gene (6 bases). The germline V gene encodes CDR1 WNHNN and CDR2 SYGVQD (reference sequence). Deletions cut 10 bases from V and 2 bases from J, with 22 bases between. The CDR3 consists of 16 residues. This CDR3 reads CATLRFLASFTDTQYF. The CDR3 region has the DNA TGCGCCACCCTCCGATTCCTAGCGAGCTTCACAGATACGCAGTATTTT.

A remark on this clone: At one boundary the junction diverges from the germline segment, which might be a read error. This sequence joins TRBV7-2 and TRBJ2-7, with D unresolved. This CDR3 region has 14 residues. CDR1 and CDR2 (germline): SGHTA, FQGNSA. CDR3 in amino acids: CASSVAILYYEQYF. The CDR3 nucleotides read TGTGCCAGCAGCGTAGCAATACTTTACTACGAGCAGTACTTC.

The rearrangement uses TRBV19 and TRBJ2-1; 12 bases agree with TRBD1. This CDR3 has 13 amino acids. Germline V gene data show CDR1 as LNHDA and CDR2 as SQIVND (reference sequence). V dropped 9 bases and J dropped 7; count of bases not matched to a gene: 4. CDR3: CASGTGGSNEQFF. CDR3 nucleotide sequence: TGTGCCAGCGGGACAGGGGGCTCGAATGAGCAGTTCTTC.

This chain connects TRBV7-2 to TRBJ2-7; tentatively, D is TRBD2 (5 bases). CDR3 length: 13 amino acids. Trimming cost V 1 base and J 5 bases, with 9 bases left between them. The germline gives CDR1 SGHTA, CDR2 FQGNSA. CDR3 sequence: CASSLVEGNEQYF. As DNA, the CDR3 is TGTGCCAGCAGCTTAGTAGAGGGAAACGAGCAGTACTTC. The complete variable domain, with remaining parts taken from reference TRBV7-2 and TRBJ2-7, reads GAGVSQSPSNKVTEKGKDVELRCDPISGHTALYWYRQSLGQGLEFLIYFQGNSAPDKSGLPSDRFSAERTGGSVSTLTIQRTQQEDSAVYLCASSLVEGNEQYFGPGTRLTVT.

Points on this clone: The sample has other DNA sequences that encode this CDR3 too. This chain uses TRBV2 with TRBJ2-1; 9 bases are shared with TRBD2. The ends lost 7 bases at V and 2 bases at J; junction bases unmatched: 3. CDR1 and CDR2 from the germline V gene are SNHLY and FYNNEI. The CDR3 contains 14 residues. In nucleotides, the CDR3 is TGTGCCAGCACGGAGCGGGAGGCCTACAATGAGCAGTTCTTC. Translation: CASTEREAYNEQFF.

CDR3 nucleotides: TGTGCCAGTAGTATCGCCGGGACAGGGGAAGAAGGCTACACCTTC. Translation gives CASSIAGTGEEGYTF. V gene TRBV19 combines with J gene TRBJ1-2; 10 bases map to TRBD1. Germline CDR1 reads LNHDA; CDR2 reads SQIVND (reference sequence). V dropped 3 bases and J dropped 8; count of bases not matched to a gene: 9. The CDR3 length is 15 residues.

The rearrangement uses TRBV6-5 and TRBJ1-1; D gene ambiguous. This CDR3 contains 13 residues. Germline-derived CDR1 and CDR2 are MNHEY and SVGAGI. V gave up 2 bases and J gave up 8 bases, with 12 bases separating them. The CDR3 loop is CASSYPGSYEAFF. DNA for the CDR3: TGTGCCAGCAGTTACCCGGGATCTTACGAAGCTTTCTTT.